This T cell receptor beta chain was documented in a study of neurological immune-mediated disorders. General study results and limits: Because no CDR3 amino acid sequences were shared across subjects by expanded clones, private repertoires were suggested in all groups. Repertoires from 18 of 34 multiple sclerosis patients grouped phylogenetically into a related-CDR3 cluster, suggesting a possible signature.

With 10-nucleotide random UMIs included, cDNA was synthesized by 5'RACE. A single record per CDR3 protein comes from TCRdb applying MiXCR to the 5' RACE reads. This table has 40,000 to 60,000 distinct CDR3 sequences, around 3.3% appearing once. This CDR3 has 13 amino acids. The germline gives CDR1 LGHDT, CDR2 YNNKEL (reference sequence). V gave up 4 bases and J gave up 2 bases, with 9 bases separating them. Many counts were recorded for this clonotype. What it binds is unknown. This sequence originates from a man between 40 and 49 years old with multiple sclerosis. The chain combines TRBV3-1 with TRBJ2-7; a weak D match, TRBD2 (5 bases). The sample comprised PBMCs. The CDR3 region is CASSPDFAYEQYF. CDR3 bases: TGTGCCAGCAGCCCGGACTTCGCCTACGAGCAGTACTTC.